This T cell receptor beta chain comes out of a study of cytomegalovirus exposure and HLA in healthy donors. CDR1 is SGHRS and CDR2 is YFSETQ in the germline V gene. The CDR3 spans 17 residues. V lost 2 bases and J lost 5; bases outside the gene matches: 7. Use of 60 Vbeta and 13 Jbeta primers characterized the PCR. Measured with immunoSEQ multiplex PCR; TCRdb has only the in-frame clones, and not every one. The table has some 160,000 clones, roughly 84% seen once. Source material: PBMCs. V usage is TRBV5-1 and J usage is TRBJ2-3, with 14 bases identical to TRBD2. The receptor was derived from a man aged 25 to 45 in good health and CMV-seropositive. CDR3 residues: CASSFLGLAGVGDTQYF. The CDR3 region has the DNA TGCGCCAGCAGCTTCTTGGGACTAGCGGGAGTAGGAGATACGCAGTATTTT.